This T cell receptor (beta chain) was documented in a study of identical twins. Unique molecular identifiers were present on the cDNA, and a universal primer site came from template switching. TCRdb reprocessed the 5' RACE reads via MiXCR and lists one record per CDR3 protein. The sample lists 500,000 or so distinct CDR3 sequences; 11% to 15% were seen once. This clonotype was seen at least ten times. The antigen is not known. Study observations and caveats: An excess of low generation probability was shown by twin-shared out-of-frame alpha sequences. Out-of-frame TCR alpha sharing observed in monozygotic twins exceeded model estimates.

Germline CDR1 LGHDT, CDR2 YNNKEL (reference sequence). This CDR3 has 14 amino acids. V was shortened by 1 base and J by 4 bases, with 8 bases between the two germline ends. These same records also appear under a second study, on yellow fever vaccine responses in identical twins.

This chain joins TRBV3-1 and TRBJ1-5; D gene unclear. The sequence derives from a young woman in good health. The material sequenced was CD4+ T cells sorted from blood. CDR3 nucleotides: TGTGCCAGCAGCCAAGGAACAGAAAATCAGCCCCAGCATTTT. This codes for CASSQGTENQPQHF.